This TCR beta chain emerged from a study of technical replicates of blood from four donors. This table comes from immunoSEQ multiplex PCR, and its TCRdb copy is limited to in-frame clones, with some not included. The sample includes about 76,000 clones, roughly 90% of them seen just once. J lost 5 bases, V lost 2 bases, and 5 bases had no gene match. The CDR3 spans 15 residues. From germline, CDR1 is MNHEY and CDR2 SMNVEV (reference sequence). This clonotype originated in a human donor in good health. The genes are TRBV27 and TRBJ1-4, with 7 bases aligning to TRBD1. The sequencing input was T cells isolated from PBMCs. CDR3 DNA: TGTGCCAGCAGTTTAGCGGGACAGAGGAATGAAAAACTGTTTTTT. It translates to CASSLAGQRNEKLFF.